The source of this TCR beta chain is a study of shared clonotypes between healthy human individuals. This clone occurred a few times. Repertoires were generated with immunoSEQ multiplex PCR, while TCRdb's copy carries only in-frame clones and drops some. The sample has about 1.1 million clones; approximately 75% are singletons. This TCR was recovered from a young man in good health. Some clones in this sample may be carry-over from other donors' samples. Sequenced material: memory CD4+ T cells from PBMCs. The sample's subset: CD45RA-negative fraction.

CDR3 nucleotides: TGTGCCTGGAGAGCGGGGGGCGCCACTGAAGCTTTCTTT. Protein: CAWRAGGATEAFF. V is TRBV30 and J is TRBJ1-1, with a weak D call TRBD1 (6 bases). The CDR3 runs to 13 residues. CDR1 is GTSNPN and CDR2 is SVGIG in the germline V gene (reference sequence). V was cut by 3 bases and J by 4 bases, with 12 bases left in between.